Following are 28 T cell receptor beta chains from one sample sequenced in a study of cytomegalovirus exposure and HLA in healthy donors. Primers for the PCR totalled 60 Vbeta and 13 Jbeta. Only in-frame clones appear in the TCRdb table, and some are missing; sequencing was by immunoSEQ multiplex PCR. The table lists about 200,000 clones, 60% to 80% of them singletons. Sequencing was carried out using PBMCs. The receptors originated from a woman in her 30s in good health and CMV-seronegative.

V and J are TRBV28 and TRBJ2-5, with TRBD2 matching over 11 bases. The CDR3 sequence is 18 residues long. Germline CDR1 MDHEN, CDR2 SYDVKM. V shed 3 bases, J shed 5 bases, and the junction held 14 bases outside the gene matches. This CDR3 reads CASSFRGDSGGAAETQYF. In nucleotides, the CDR3 is TGTGCCAGCAGTTTTAGGGGGGATAGCGGGGGGGCCGCGGAGACCCAGTACTTC.

V and J are TRBV5-6 and TRBJ2-4; no reliable D call. Germline CDR1 is SGHDT and CDR2 is YYEEEE. Trimming pared 1 base from V and 4 bases from J, leaving 9 bases between. This CDR3 comprises 14 residues. The CDR3 DNA is TGTGCCAGCAGCTTGACACGACTGAAAAACATTCAGTACTTC. Translation: CASSLTRLKNIQYF.

The V gene is TRBV5-1, the J gene TRBJ2-1, with 14 bases lining up with TRBD2. Germline V gene data show CDR1 as SGHRS and CDR2 as YFSETQ. CDR3 size: 15 residues. Losses at the gene ends were 4 bases for V and 7 bases for J; bases not matched to a gene: 4. CDR3 loop: CASSPGTSGSNEQFF. The DNA of the CDR3 is TGCGCCAGCAGCCCCGGGACTAGCGGGAGTAATGAGCAGTTCTTC.

The chain recombines TRBV6-5 with TRBJ1-2; D unclear. From germline, CDR1 is MNHEY and CDR2 SVGAGI. The V and J ends lost 8 bases and 0 bases respectively, with 13 bases between them. The CDR3 contains 14 residues. CDR3 in DNA: TGTGCCAGCCTGAAAAGTCGAGCTAACTATGGCTACACCTTC. Amino acid sequence: CASLKSRANYGYTF.

This rearrangement joins TRBV6-6 to TRBJ2-2; 9 bases align to TRBD1. Germline loops: CDR1 MNHNY, CDR2 SVGAGI (reference sequence). CDR3 length: 16 amino acids. V shed 6 bases and J 7 bases; nucleotides not matched to a gene: 12. DNA for the CDR3: TGTGCCAGCAGCATTAAACAGGGGGCATTTAACGGGGAGCTGTTTTTT. The encoded protein is CASSIKQGAFNGELFF.

The table lists this clone with a count of one. The chain employs TRBV7-9 and TRBJ1-6; D is uncertain. The CDR3 is made up of 14 amino acids. Trimming removed 4 bases at V and 7 bases at J, with 11 bases between. CDR1 is SEHNR and CDR2 is FQNEAQ in the germline V gene (reference sequence). The CDR3 DNA is TGTGCCAGCAGCTCCTGGGGAGGGAATTCACCCCTCCACTTT. The encoded protein is CASSSWGGNSPLHF.

This chain links TRBV29-1 with TRBJ1-2, with 7 bases identical to TRBD1. Germline CDR1 is SQVTM and CDR2 is ANQGSEA. Trimming at V came to 4 bases and at J to 1 base, leaving 3 bases not matched to a gene. The CDR3 covers 13 residues. As DNA, the CDR3 is TGCAGCGTTGCCCGGGACAGTAACTATGGCTACACCTTC. Its translation: CSVARDSNYGYTF.

In this sample, this clone turned up once. V usage is TRBV7-6 and J usage is TRBJ1-1, with 11 bases lining up with TRBD1. Germline trimming cut 5 bases from V and 4 bases from J; bases unmatched to any gene: 6. The CDR3 covers 15 residues. The germline gives CDR1 SGHVS, CDR2 FNYEAQ. CDR3 in amino acids: CASSPGQGGGTEAFF. CDR3 DNA sequence: TGTGCCAGCAGCCCGGGACAGGGGGGGGGCACTGAAGCTTTCTTT.

The rearrangement uses TRBV11-2 and TRBJ2-7; D call uncertain. The CDR3 contains 14 residues. Germline CDR1 reads SGHAT; CDR2 reads FQNNGV. V was trimmed by 0 bases and J by 6 bases, leaving 12 bases between them. The CDR3 sequence is CASSLDETSLEQYF. As DNA, the CDR3 is TGTGCCAGCAGCTTAGATGAGACATCCCTCGAGCAGTACTTC.

This clone was observed a handful of times. This rearrangement joins TRBV5-1 to TRBJ1-2, with D uncertain. The CDR3 totals 15 residues. Germline lookup yields CDR1 SGHRS and CDR2 YFSETQ. V lost 0 bases, J lost 2 bases, and 11 bases lay in between. This CDR3 reads CASSLERAANYGYTF. CDR3 sequence (DNA): TGCGCCAGCAGCTTGGAACGCGCGGCGAACTATGGCTACACCTTC.

The V call is TRBV6-1, the J call TRBJ1-4; 8 positions match TRBD1. V was pared by 5 bases and J by 3 bases, with 5 bases of the junction left unmatched. Germline-derived CDR1 and CDR2 are MNHNS and SASEGT. This CDR3 has 15 amino acids. CDR3 sequence (DNA): TGTGCCAGCAGTTTACGGGACAGGTCTAATGAAAAACTGTTTTTT. This translates into CASSLRDRSNEKLFF.

This clone has only one observation. The chain joins TRBV5-1 to TRBJ2-7, with 7 nucleotides matching TRBD1. This CDR3 contains 17 residues. The germline V gene encodes CDR1 SGHRS and CDR2 YFSETQ. After removal of 1 base from V and 4 bases from J, the junction contained 14 bases not matched to a gene. In DNA, the CDR3 is TGCGCCAGCAGCTTGACAGGGGACCTACATTTTTCTTACGAGCAGTACTTC. This gives the protein CASSLTGDLHFSYEQYF.

The rearrangement joins TRBV15 to TRBJ2-1; 7 nucleotides line up with TRBD2. This CDR3 has 16 residues. The J segment lost 6 bases and the V segment lost 0 bases, leaving 8 bases of the junction unmatched. Germline-derived CDR1 and CDR2 are LNHNV and YYDKDF (reference sequence). The CDR3 region has the DNA TGTGCCACCAGCAGAGATCTTAAGCGGGGCTTCAATGAGCAGTTCTTC. Residues: CATSRDLKRGFNEQFF.

V gene TRBV30 combines with J gene TRBJ1-1; D gene unclear. V lost 5 bases and J 1 base, leaving 5 bases between the germline ends. Germline assignment: CDR1 GTSNPN and CDR2 SVGIG (reference sequence). This CDR3 contains 11 residues. The CDR3 sequence is CAWHRNTEAFF. DNA for the CDR3: TGTGCCTGGCACAGGAACACTGAAGCTTTCTTT.

The rearrangement joins TRBV27 to TRBJ2-3; 7 bases line up with TRBD2. V lost 5 bases and J lost 9; bases outside the gene matches: 17. Germline V gives CDR1 MNHEY, CDR2 SMNVEV (reference sequence). The CDR3 spans 16 residues. CDR3 loop: CASSVRFGAGEGTQYF. CDR3 nucleotide sequence: TGTGCCAGCAGTGTTCGATTTGGGGCGGGGGAAGGGACGCAGTATTTT.

J is TRBJ2-3 and V is TRBV28; TRBD2 aligns across 7 bases. Trimming removed 6 bases from V and 0 bases from J; junction bases left unmatched: 9. Germline CDR1 MDHEN, CDR2 SYDVKM. The CDR3 runs 16 residues. As DNA, the CDR3 is TGTGCCAGCAGCCGATGGGAGGGCCCTAGCACAGATACGCAGTATTTT. It encodes CASSRWEGPSTDTQYF.

This clone was recorded only once. J is TRBJ1-5 and V is TRBV10-3, with a possible D match to TRBD1 (6 bases). The CDR3 has 13 amino acids. Germline V gene sequence: CDR1 ENHRY, CDR2 SYGVKD. Trimming removed 10 bases at V and 2 bases at J, with 12 bases between. The CDR3 nucleotides are TGTGCCACCGTTTCAGGGGGCAATCAGCCCCAGCATTTT. Its protein is CATVSGGNQPQHF.

The CDR3, as DNA: TGCGCCAGCACTGAGGGTTGGACCGGGGAGCTGTTTTTT. Translation: CASTEGWTGELFF. The chain is built from TRBV5-1 and TRBJ2-2, with D possibly matching TRBD2 (5 bases). The CDR3 has 13 amino acids. CDR1 and CDR2 (germline): SGHRS, YFSETQ. Trimming removed 6 bases from V and 5 bases from J, with 11 bases in between.

This clone was recorded a few times. Mismatch with germline at one junction end may stem from a read error. The chain links TRBV7-7 to TRBJ2-2; D not certain. CDR1 and CDR2 from the germline V gene are SSHAT and FNYEAQ (reference sequence). The CDR3 consists of 14 residues. This CDR3 is CASSFGPNTGELFF. The CDR3 DNA follows: TGTGCTAGCAGCTTTGGGCCTAACACCGGGGAGCTGTTTTTT.

This chain uses TRBV5-1 with TRBJ2-3, with a tentative D call TRBD1 (6 bases). Trimming cost V 4 bases and J 5 bases, with 23 bases left between them. Germline assignment: CDR1 SGHRS and CDR2 YFSETQ. This CDR3 is 17 amino acids long. CDR3 sequence: CASSAGQFTFGGDTQYF. In nucleotides, the CDR3 is TGCGCCAGCAGCGCAGGACAGTTCACTTTTGGGGGAGATACGCAGTATTTT.

V and J are TRBV5-6 and TRBJ2-5; no firm D call. The germline gives CDR1 SGHDT, CDR2 YYEEEE. V was cut by 3 bases and J by 5 bases, with 14 bases left in between. This CDR3 region has 14 residues. CDR3 nucleotide sequence: TGTGCCAGCAGCTCCAATTACCTCCGGGAGACCCAGTACTTC. Translating gives CASSSNYLRETQYF.

The chain employs TRBV4-1 and TRBJ1-1, with D maybe TRBD1 (5 bases). The V and J ends lost 3 bases and 7 bases respectively, with 18 bases between them. Per germline, CDR1 MGHRA and CDR2 YSYEKL. The CDR3 loop spans 15 amino acids. The CDR3 bases are TGCGCCAGCAGCCACCGAAATGCAAGACAGAGTGAAGCTTTCTTT. This codes for CASSHRNARQSEAFF.

In its sample, this clone was seen many times. The V and J genes are TRBV7-9 and TRBJ2-2; the D is unclear. The CDR3 loop spans 15 amino acids. The V gene lost 0 bases and the J gene lost 4 bases, with 9 bases spanning the gap. Germline CDR1 and CDR2: SEHNR and FQNEAQ (reference sequence). The CDR3 bases are TGTGCCAGCAGCTTAGCGCGGCTTACCACCGGGGAGCTGTTTTTT. It is translated as CASSLARLTTGELFF. Based on the CDR3 plus reference TRBV7-9 and TRBJ2-2, the full variable domain is DTGVSQNPRHKITKRGQNVTFRCDPISEHNRLYWYRQTLGQGPEFLTYFQNEAQLEKSRLLSDRFSAERPKGSFSTLEIQRTEQGDSAMYLCASSLARLTTGELFFGEGSRLTVL.

The chain joins TRBV6-5 to TRBJ2-5; perhaps TRBD2 as D (5 bases). The CDR3 loop spans 14 amino acids. With 2 bases removed from V and 5 bases from J, the gap between germline ends came to 12 bases. Germline V gene data show CDR1 as MNHEY and CDR2 as SVGAGI. The CDR3 reads CASSYGLSGETQYF. CDR3 sequence (DNA): TGTGCCAGCAGTTACGGACTGTCTGGGGAGACCCAGTACTTC.

This clone showed up just a few times. The chain couples TRBV6-6 to TRBJ1-5, with D perhaps TRBD1 (5 bases). Between the trimmed V and J ends, which lost 5 bases and 5 bases, there was a span of 10 bases. The CDR3 covers 13 residues. Germline V gene data show CDR1 as MNHNY and CDR2 as SVGAGI (reference sequence). The CDR3 here is CASSLQGYQPQHF. The CDR3 bases are TGTGCCAGCAGTCTCCAGGGTTATCAGCCCCAGCATTTT.

This clone occurred once. V is TRBV13 and J is TRBJ2-5; 12 nucleotides match TRBD1. This CDR3 has 17 residues. Germline V gives CDR1 PRHDT, CDR2 FYEKMQ (reference sequence). Losses at the gene ends were 3 bases for V and 5 bases for J; bases not matched to a gene: 10. CDR3 in amino acids: CASSFPPGQGARETQYF. The CDR3, as DNA: TGTGCCAGCAGCTTTCCGCCGGGACAGGGGGCGAGGGAGACCCAGTACTTC.

This clone was seen once. The J gene is TRBJ2-5, the V gene TRBV7-9; 8 positions agree with TRBD1. The V segment lost 1 base and the J segment 3 bases; nucleotides outside the gene matches: 10. The CDR3 is 17 amino acids. From germline, CDR1 is SEHNR and CDR2 FQNEAQ (reference sequence). The CDR3 coding sequence is TGTGCCAGCAGCTTAGGCCTCGGACAGGGTCTAAAAGAGACCCAGTACTTC. Translation: CASSLGLGQGLKETQYF.

The sample holds a few counts of this clone. This rearrangement joins TRBV6-5 to TRBJ1-2; D is undetermined. Trimming removed 1 base from V and 4 bases from J, with 13 bases in between. The CDR3 is made up of 15 amino acids. Germline CDR1 and CDR2: MNHEY and SVGAGI. In nucleotides, the CDR3 is TGTGCCAGCAGTTACTACCCGGGAGTCACCTATGGCTACACCTTC. Translated: CASSYYPGVTYGYTF.